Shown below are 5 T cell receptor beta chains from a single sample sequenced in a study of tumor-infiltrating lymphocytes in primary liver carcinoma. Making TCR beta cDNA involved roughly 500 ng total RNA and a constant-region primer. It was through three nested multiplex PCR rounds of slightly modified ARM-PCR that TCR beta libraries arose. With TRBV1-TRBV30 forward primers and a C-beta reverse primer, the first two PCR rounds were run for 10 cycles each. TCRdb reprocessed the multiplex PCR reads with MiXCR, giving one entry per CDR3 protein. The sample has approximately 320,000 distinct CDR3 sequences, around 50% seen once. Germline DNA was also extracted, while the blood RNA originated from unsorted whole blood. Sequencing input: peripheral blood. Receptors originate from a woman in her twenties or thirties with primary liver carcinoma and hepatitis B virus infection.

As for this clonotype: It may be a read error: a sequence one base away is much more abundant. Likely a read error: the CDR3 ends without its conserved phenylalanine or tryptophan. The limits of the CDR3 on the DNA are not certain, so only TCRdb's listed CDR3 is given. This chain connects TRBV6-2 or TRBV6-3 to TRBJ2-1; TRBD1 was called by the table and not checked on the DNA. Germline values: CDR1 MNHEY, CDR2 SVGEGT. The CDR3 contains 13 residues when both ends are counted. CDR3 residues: CASSFGSGTGSIL.

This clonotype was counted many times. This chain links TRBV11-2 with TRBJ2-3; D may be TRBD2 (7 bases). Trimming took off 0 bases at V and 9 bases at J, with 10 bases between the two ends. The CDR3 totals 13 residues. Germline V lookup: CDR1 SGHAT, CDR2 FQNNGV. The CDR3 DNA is TGTGCCAGCAGCTTAGAACGCGGGGGCACGCAGTATTTT. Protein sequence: CASSLERGGTQYF.

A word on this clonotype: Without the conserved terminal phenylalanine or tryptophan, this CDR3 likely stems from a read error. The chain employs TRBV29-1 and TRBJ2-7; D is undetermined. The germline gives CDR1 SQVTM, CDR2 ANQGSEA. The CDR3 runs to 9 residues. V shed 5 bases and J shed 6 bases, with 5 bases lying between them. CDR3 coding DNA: TGCAGCGTTTTAACCGAGCAGTACTCC. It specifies CSVLTEQYS.

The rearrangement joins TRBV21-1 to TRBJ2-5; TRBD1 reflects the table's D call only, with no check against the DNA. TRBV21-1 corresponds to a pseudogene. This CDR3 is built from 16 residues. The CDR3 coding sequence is TGTGCCAGCATTTTTCGGGGACAGGGGGCAGGAGAGACCCAGTACTTC. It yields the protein CASIFRGQGAGETQYF.

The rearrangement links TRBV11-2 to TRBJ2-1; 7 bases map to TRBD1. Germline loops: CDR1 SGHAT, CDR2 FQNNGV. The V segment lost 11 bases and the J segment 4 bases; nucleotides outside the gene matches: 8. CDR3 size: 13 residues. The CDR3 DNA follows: TGTGCCGACAGTGGGACAGTTTACAATGAGCAGTTCTTC. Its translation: CADSGTVYNEQFF. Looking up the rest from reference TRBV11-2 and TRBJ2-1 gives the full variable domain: EAGVAQSPRYKIIEKRQSVAFWCNPISGHATLYWYQQILGQGPKLLIQFQNNGVVDDSQLPKDRFSAERLKGVDSTLKIQPAKLEDSAVYLCADSGTVYNEQFFGPGTRLTVL.